This TCR beta chain originates from a study of T cells in Graves' hyperthyroidism and ophthalmopathy. TCR beta CDR3 regions were amplified from RNA transcripts. Carried out on the TCR CDR3, a first-round RT-PCR used the HTBI primer set. TCRdb analysed the multiplex PCR reads with MiXCR anew, one entry per CDR3 protein. Of about 620,000 distinct CDR3 sequences listed, around 16% are singletons. In germline, CDR1 is MNHEY, CDR2 SVGAGI. V shed 0 bases and J shed 0 bases, with 18 bases lying between them. CDR3 size: 20 residues. This clonotype was picked up many times. The rearrangement uses TRBV6-5 and TRBJ2-6; no clear D. The specimen sequenced was blood. This TCR derives from a woman aged 25 to 39 with Graves' hyperthyroidism. For the CDR3, the DNA is TGTGCCAGCAGTTACTCGAAGAAGGGTTCTGCTTTCTCTGGGGCCAACGTCCTGACTTTC. It is translated as CASSYSKKGSAFSGANVLTF.